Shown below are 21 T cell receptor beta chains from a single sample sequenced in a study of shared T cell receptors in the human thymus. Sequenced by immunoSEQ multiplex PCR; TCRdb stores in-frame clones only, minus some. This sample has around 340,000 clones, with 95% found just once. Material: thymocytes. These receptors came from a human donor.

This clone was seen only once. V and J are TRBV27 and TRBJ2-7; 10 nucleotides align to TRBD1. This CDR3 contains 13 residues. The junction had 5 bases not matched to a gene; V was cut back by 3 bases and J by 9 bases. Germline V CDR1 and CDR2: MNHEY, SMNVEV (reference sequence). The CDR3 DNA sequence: TGTGCCAGCAGTTTCGCCAGGGACAGGGGGCAGTACTTC. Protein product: CASSFARDRGQYF.

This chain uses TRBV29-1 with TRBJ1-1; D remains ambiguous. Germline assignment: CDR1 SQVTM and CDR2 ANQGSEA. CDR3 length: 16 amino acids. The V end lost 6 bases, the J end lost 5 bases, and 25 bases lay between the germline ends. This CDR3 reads CSVGKGNNKSSTEAFF. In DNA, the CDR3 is TGCAGCGTCGGAAAGGGAAATAACAAGTCTAGTACTGAAGCTTTCTTT.

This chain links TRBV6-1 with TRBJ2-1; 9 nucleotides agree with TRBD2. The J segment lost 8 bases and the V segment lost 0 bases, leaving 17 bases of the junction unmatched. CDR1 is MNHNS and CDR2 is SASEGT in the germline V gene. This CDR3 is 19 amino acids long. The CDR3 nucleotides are TGTGCCAGCAGTGAAGCGCTTCCTAGCGGGAAAGGGGAAGTCGATGAGCAGTTCTTC. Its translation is CASSEALPSGKGEVDEQFF.

The CDR3 protein is CASSKADDGTNEQFF. As DNA, the CDR3 is TGTGCCAGCAGCAAAGCCGACGACGGGACTAATGAGCAGTTCTTC. J is TRBJ2-1 and V is TRBV21-1; TRBD2, the table's D call, lacks a check against the DNA. TRBV21-1 counts as a pseudogene. The CDR3 runs to 15 residues.

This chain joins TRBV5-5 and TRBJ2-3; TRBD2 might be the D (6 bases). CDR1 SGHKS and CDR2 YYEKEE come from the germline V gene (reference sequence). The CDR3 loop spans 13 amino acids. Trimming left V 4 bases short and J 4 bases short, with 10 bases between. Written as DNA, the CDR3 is TGTGCCAGCAGCACGGAGCGGGCAGATACGCAGTATTTT. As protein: CASSTERADTQYF.

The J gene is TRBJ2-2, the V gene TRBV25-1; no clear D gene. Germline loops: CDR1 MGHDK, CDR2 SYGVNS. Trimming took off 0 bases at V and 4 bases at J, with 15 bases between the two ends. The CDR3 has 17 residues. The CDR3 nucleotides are TGTGCCAGCAGTGAATATCTTTTAGGTCCGGCCACCGGGGAGCTGTTTTTT. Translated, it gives CASSEYLLGPATGELFF.

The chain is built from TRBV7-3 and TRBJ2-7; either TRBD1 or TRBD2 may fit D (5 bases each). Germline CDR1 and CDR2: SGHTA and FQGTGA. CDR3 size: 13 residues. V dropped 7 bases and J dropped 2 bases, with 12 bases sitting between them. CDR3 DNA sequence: TGTGCCAGCACCCCGGGACCCCCCTACGAGCAGTACTTC. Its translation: CASTPGPPYEQYF.

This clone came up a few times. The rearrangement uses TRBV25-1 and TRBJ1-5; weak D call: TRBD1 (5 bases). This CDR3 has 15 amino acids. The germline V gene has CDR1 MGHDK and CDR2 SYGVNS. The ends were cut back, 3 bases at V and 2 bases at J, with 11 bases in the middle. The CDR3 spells CASSDGTDGNQPQHF. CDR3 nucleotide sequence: TGTGCCAGCAGTGATGGGACCGACGGCAATCAGCCCCAGCATTTT.

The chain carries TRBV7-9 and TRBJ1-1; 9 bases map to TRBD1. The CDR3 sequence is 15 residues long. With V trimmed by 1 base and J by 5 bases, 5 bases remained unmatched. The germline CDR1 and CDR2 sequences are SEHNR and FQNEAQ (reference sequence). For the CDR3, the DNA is TGTGCCAGCAGCTTAGTGGGACAGGGTACGACTGAAGCTTTCTTT. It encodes CASSLVGQGTTEAFF.

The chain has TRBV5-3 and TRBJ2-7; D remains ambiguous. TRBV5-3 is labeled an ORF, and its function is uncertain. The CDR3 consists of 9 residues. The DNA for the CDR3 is TGTGCGGTTAAGGTGGGGCAGTACTTC. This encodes CAVKVGQYF.

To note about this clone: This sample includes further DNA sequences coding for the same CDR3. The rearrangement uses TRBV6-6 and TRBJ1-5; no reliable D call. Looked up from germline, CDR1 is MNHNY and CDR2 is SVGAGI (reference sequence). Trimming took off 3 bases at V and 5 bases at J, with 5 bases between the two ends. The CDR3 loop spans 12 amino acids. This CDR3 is CASSYSDQPQHF. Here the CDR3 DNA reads TGTGCCAGCAGTTATTCGGATCAGCCCCAGCATTTT.

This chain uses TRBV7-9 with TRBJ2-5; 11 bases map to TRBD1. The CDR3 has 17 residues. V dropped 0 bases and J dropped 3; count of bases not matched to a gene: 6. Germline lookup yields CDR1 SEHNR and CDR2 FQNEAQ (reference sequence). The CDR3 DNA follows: TGTGCCAGCAGCTTAGCCTCGGGACAGGGGGAAAAAGAGACCCAGTACTTC. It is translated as CASSLASGQGEKETQYF.

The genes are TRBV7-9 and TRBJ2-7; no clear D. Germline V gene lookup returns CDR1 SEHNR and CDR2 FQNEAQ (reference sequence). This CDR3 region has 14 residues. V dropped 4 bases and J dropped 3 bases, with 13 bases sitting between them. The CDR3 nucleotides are TGTGCCAGCAGCTCCCTTGGCGCCTACTACGAGCAGTACTTC. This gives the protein CASSSLGAYYEQYF.

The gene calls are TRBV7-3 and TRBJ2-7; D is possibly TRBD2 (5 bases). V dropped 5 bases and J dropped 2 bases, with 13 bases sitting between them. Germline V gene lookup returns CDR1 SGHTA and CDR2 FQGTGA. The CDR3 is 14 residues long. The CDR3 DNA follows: TGTGCCAGCAGCCCCCGGGGAAGGCCCTACGAGCAGTACTTC. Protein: CASSPRGRPYEQYF.

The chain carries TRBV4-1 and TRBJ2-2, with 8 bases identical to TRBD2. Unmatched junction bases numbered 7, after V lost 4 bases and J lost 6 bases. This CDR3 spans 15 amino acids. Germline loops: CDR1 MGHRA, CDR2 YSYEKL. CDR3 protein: CASSLGLVIAGELFF. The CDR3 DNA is TGCGCCAGCAGCCTGGGACTAGTCATCGCCGGGGAGCTGTTTTTT.

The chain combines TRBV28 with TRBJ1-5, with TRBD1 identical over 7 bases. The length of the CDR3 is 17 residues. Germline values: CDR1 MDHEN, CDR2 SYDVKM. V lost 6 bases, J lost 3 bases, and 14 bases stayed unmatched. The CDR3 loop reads CASSLPWGTAINQPQHF. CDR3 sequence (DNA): TGTGCCAGCAGCCTCCCCTGGGGGACAGCTATCAATCAGCCCCAGCATTTT.

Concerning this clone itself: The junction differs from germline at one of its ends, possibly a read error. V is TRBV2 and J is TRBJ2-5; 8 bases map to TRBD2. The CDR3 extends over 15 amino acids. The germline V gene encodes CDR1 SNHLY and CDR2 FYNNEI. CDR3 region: CASSEAGEGEETQYF. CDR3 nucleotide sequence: TGTGCCAGCAGCGAAGCGGGGGAAGGGGAAGAGACCCAGTACTTC.

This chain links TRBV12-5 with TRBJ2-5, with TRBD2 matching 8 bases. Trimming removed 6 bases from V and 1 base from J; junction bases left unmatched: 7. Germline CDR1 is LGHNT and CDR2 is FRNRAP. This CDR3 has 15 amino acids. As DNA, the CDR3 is TGTGCTAGTGGCCTAGCGGGCCACCTCCAAGAGACCCAGTACTTC. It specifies CASGLAGHLQETQYF.

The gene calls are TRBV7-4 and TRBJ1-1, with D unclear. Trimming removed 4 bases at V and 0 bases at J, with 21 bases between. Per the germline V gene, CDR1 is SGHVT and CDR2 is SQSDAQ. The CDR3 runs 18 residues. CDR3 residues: CASSSGGIMGRMNTEAFF. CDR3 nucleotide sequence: TGTGCCAGCAGCTCAGGAGGGATTATGGGCCGTATGAACACTGAAGCTTTCTTT. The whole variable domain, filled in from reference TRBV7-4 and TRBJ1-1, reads GAGVSQSPRYKVAKRGRDVALRCDSISGHVTLYWYRQTLGQGSEVLTYSQSDAQRDKSGRPSGRFSAERPERSVSTLKIQRTEQGDSAVYLCASSSGGIMGRMNTEAFFGQGTRLTVV.

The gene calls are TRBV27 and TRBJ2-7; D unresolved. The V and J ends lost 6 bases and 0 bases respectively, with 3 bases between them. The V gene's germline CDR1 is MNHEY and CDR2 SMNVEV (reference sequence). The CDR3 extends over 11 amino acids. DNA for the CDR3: TGTGCCAGCAGGAGCTCCTACGAGCAGTACTTC. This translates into CASRSSYEQYF.

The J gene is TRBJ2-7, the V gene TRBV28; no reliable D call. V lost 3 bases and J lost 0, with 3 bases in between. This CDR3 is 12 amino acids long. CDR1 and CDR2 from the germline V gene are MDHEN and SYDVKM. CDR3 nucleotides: TGTGCCAGCAGTTTTTCCTCCTACGAGCAGTACTTC. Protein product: CASSFSSYEQYF.